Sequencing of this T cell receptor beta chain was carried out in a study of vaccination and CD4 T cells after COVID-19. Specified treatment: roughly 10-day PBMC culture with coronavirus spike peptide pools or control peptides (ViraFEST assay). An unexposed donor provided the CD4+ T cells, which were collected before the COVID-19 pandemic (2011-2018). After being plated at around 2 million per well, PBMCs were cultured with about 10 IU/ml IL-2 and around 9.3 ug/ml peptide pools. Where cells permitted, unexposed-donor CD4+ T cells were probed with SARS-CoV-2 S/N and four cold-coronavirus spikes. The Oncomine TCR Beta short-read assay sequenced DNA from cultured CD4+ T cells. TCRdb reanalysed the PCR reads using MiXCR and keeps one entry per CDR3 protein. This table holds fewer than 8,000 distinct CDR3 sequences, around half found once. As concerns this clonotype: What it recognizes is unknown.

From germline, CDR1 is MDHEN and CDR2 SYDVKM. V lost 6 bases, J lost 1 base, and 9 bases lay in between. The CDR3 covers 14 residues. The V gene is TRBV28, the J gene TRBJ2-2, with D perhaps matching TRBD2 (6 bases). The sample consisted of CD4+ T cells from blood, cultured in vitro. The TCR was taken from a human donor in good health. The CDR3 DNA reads TGTGCCAGCAGGACCGGGGGGAACACCGGGGAGCTGTTTTTT. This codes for CASRTGGNTGELFF.